The present entry profiles one TCR beta chain with its context. The antigen is undetermined. The libraries were made with immunoSEQ version 4 in survey mode. Libraries were prepared by immunoSEQ multiplex PCR; TCRdb keeps only in-frame clonotypes and omits some of them. Of roughly 32,000 clones listed, roughly four fifths are singletons. These data come from a study of persistence of HIV-infected CD4 T cells. Lysates of CMV-infected fibroblasts at approximately 9.4 ug/mL stimulated these cells. Sorted nonresponding memory CD4+ T cells were CD40L-negative, CD69-negative, CD45RO-high. CD4+ T cell counts exceeded 400 cells/uL; CMV serology was positive. From germline, CDR1 is MNHEY and CDR2 SVGAGI. V gave up 2 bases and J gave up 7 bases, with 6 bases separating them. CDR3 length equals 13 residues.

The origin of this receptor is an adult man with HIV who was CMV-seropositive. Sequenced here: CD4+ T cells sorted from PBMCs after approximately 19-hour stimulation, sampled from a patient who received antiretroviral therapy. The chain has TRBV6-5 and TRBJ1-6; D remains unclear. Written as DNA, the CDR3 is TGTGCCAGCAGTTACGGTCGAAATTCACCCCTCCACTTT. Residues: CASSYGRNSPLHF.